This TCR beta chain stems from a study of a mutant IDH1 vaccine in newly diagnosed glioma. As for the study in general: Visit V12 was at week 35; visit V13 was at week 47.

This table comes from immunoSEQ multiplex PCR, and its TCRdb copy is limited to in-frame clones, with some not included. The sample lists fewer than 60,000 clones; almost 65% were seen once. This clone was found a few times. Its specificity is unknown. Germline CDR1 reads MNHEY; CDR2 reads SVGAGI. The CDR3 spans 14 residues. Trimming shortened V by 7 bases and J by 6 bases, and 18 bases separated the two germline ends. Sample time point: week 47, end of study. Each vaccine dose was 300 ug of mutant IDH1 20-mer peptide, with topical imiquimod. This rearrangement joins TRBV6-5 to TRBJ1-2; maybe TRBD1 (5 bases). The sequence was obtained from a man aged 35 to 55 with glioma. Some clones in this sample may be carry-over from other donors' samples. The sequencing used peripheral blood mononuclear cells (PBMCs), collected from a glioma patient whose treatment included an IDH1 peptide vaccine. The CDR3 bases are TGTGCCAGCAATTGGGGCAGGGAGTTAGATGGCTACACCTTC. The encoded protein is CASNWGRELDGYTF.